The 27 T cell receptor beta chains reported below all come from one sample, sequenced in a study of cytomegalovirus exposure and HLA in healthy donors. The PCR employed 60 Vbeta primers together with 13 Jbeta primers. Using immunoSEQ multiplex PCR, the repertoire was profiled, and TCRdb retains in-frame clones only, with some absent. In all, the sample yields tens of thousands of clones. Sequences were obtained from PBMCs. These TCRs come from a middle-aged man in good health and CMV-seronegative.

The CDR3 DNA is TGTGCCAGTAGTATAGTCGCAGGGGGTGTAACTGAAGCTTTCTTT. Protein: CASSIVAGGVTEAFF. The chain uses TRBV19 and TRBJ1-1, with TRBD1 matching over 7 bases. The germline V gene encodes CDR1 LNHDA and CDR2 SQIVND (reference sequence). The CDR3 loop spans 15 amino acids. J lost 5 bases, V lost 1 base, and 7 bases had no gene match.

The chain combines TRBV15 with TRBJ1-4; TRBD1 matches at 7 bases. From germline, CDR1 is LNHNV and CDR2 YYDKDF (reference sequence). This CDR3 is 15 amino acids long. Germline trimming cut 4 bases from V and 5 bases from J; bases unmatched to any gene: 7. The CDR3 region is CATSKGTGDNEKLFF. The CDR3 bases are TGTGCCACCAGCAAAGGAACAGGGGACAATGAAAAACTGTTTTTT.

This chain connects TRBV4-2 to TRBJ1-2, with D perhaps TRBD1 (6 bases). Germline lookup yields CDR1 LGHNA and CDR2 YNFKEQ. The CDR3 is 16 amino acids. Trimming removed 6 bases from V and 0 bases from J, with 17 bases in between. DNA for the CDR3: TGTGCCAGCAGTCAGTCACCAGGGGCTACTAACTATGGCTACACCTTC. As protein: CASSQSPGATNYGYTF.

To note about this clone: One junction end does not reproduce the germline sequence, and a read error may be involved. The chain employs TRBV7-8 and TRBJ2-7; 7 bases fit TRBD1. Germline V CDR1 and CDR2: SGHVS, FQNEAQ. This CDR3 has 12 residues. CDR3 amino acids: CASSSTGNEQHF. The CDR3 nucleotides read TGTGCCAGCAGCTCGACAGGGAACGAGCAGCACTTC.

The chain employs TRBV13 and TRBJ2-7, with TRBD1 as a possible D gene (5 bases). Trimming removed 4 bases at V and 2 bases at J, with 15 bases between. The CDR3 runs to 15 residues. Per the germline V gene, CDR1 is PRHDT and CDR2 is FYEKMQ (reference sequence). The CDR3 spells CASSYRQRSAYEQYF. CDR3 nucleotide sequence: TGTGCCAGCAGCTATAGACAGAGGAGCGCCTACGAGCAGTACTTC.

The chain has TRBV19 and TRBJ1-1; 9 nucleotides line up with TRBD1. In germline, CDR1 is LNHDA, CDR2 SQIVND (reference sequence). This CDR3 has 15 residues. The V segment lost 6 bases and the J segment 4 bases; nucleotides outside the gene matches: 9. The CDR3 loop reads CASRPQGQGGTEAFF. In nucleotides, the CDR3 is TGTGCCAGTAGACCCCAGGGACAGGGCGGCACTGAAGCTTTCTTT.

V gene TRBV19 combines with J gene TRBJ1-1; TRBD1 aligns across 7 bases. The V and J ends lost 6 bases and 0 bases, in that order; junction bases with no gene match: 13. From germline, CDR1 is LNHDA and CDR2 SQIVND (reference sequence). CDR3 length: 17 amino acids. CDR3 nucleotides: TGTGCCAGTAGACCGGTACAGGGGCCCGGCGTGAACACTGAAGCTTTCTTT. Its protein is CASRPVQGPGVNTEAFF.

The chain is built from TRBV9 and TRBJ2-7; perhaps TRBD1 as D (6 bases). This CDR3 spans 17 amino acids. V was cut by 2 bases and J by 1 base, with 19 bases left in between. In germline, CDR1 is SGDLS, CDR2 YYNGEE. The DNA for the CDR3 is TGTGCCAGCAGCGTTATAGGCGTCGGGACAAGGTCCTACGAGCAGTACTTC. Encoded protein: CASSVIGVGTRSYEQYF.

The chain employs TRBV28 and TRBJ1-6, with D possibly being TRBD1 (6 bases). Trimming cost V 5 bases and J 10 bases, with 15 bases left between them. This CDR3 spans 14 amino acids. CDR1 is MDHEN, CDR2 SYDVKM, per germline. CDR3 DNA: TGTGCCAGCAGTCCAGGACAGCTGAACTCACCCCTCCACTTT. Its translation: CASSPGQLNSPLHF.

This chain connects TRBV28 to TRBJ2-7; 11 nucleotides agree with TRBD1. V shed 8 bases and J 3 bases; nucleotides not matched to a gene: 9. Germline-derived CDR1 and CDR2 are MDHEN and SYDVKM. This CDR3 region has 15 residues. CDR3 region: CASHHPGTGGYEQYF. CDR3 nucleotides: TGTGCCAGCCACCATCCGGGGACAGGGGGCTACGAGCAGTACTTC.

V usage is TRBV12-5 and J usage is TRBJ1-1; D may be TRBD1 (5 bases). The CDR3 contains 13 residues. The germline V and J ends were trimmed by 4 bases and 7 bases, with 13 bases remaining between them. The germline V gene has CDR1 LGHNT and CDR2 FRNRAP. The CDR3 bases are TGTGCTAGTGGTTCCCCTGGGGGGGATGAAGCTTTCTTT. It yields the protein CASGSPGGDEAFF.

The rearrangement links TRBV9 to TRBJ1-1; D gene unclear. The germline V and J ends were trimmed by 6 bases and 0 bases, with 15 bases remaining between them. Germline CDR1 reads SGDLS; CDR2 reads YYNGEE. There are 15 residues in the CDR3. The CDR3 loop reads CASTKGGGMNTEAFF. As DNA, the CDR3 is TGTGCCAGCACCAAGGGAGGCGGAATGAACACTGAAGCTTTCTTT.

The chain is built from TRBV5-1 and TRBJ1-5; possibly TRBD1 for D (5 bases). The CDR3 runs 15 residues. Trimming shortened V by 4 bases and J by 5 bases, and 16 bases separated the two germline ends. Germline assignment: CDR1 SGHRS and CDR2 YFSETQ. CDR3 region: CASSRTTTPDQPQHF. In DNA, the CDR3 is TGCGCCAGCAGCAGGACAACTACCCCTGATCAGCCCCAGCATTTT.

The rearrangement links TRBV2 to TRBJ1-1; D not certain. The CDR3 covers 17 residues. V was cut by 5 bases and J by 6 bases, with 25 bases left in between. Germline V gene sequence: CDR1 SNHLY, CDR2 FYNNEI. DNA of the CDR3: TGTGCCAGCAGTTTTTCCCGGGATACGCTCTCTGAAGCTGAAGCTTTCTTT. As protein: CASSFSRDTLSEAEAFF.

CDR3 protein: CASSLVEGLYETQYF. The CDR3, as DNA: TGTGCCAGCAGCTTAGTTGAGGGTCTCTACGAGACCCAGTACTTC. V gene TRBV7-6 combines with J gene TRBJ2-5, with a weak D call TRBD2 (5 bases). With 1 base removed from V and 5 bases from J, the gap between germline ends came to 14 bases. This CDR3 is 15 amino acids long. Looked up from germline, CDR1 is SGHVS and CDR2 is FNYEAQ.

The chain employs TRBV7-3 and TRBJ2-2; D is possibly TRBD1 (5 bases). CDR1 SGHTA and CDR2 FQGTGA come from the germline V gene. Trimming stripped 4 bases from V and 6 bases from J, with 6 bases between. This CDR3 comprises 12 residues. CDR3: CASSSGSGELFF. CDR3 coding DNA: TGTGCCAGCAGCTCAGGGTCCGGGGAGCTGTTTTTT.

The DNA for the CDR3 is TGTGCCAGCCGAGGGGGGGGTCAAAGGACTGAAGCTTTCTTT. Encoded protein: CASRGGGQRTEAFF. The J gene is TRBJ1-1, the V gene TRBV6-1; a weak D match, TRBD1 (6 bases). CDR1 is MNHNS and CDR2 is SASEGT in the germline V gene. V lost 8 bases and J lost 5, with 18 bases in between. The CDR3 extends over 14 amino acids.

This sequence joins TRBV29-1 and TRBJ2-5; 7 bases match TRBD1. TRBJ2-7 explains the end of the DNA better; the J call may be wrong. Germline V gene data show CDR1 as SQVTM and CDR2 as ANQGSEA. This CDR3 comprises 13 residues. The DNA for the CDR3 is TGCAGCGTTGCGGGGCAGGGGGCCTACGAGCAGTACTTC. Translating gives CSVAGQGAYEQYF.

The chain links TRBV7-9 to TRBJ2-7, with D possibly being TRBD1 (6 bases). In germline, CDR1 is SEHNR, CDR2 FQNEAQ (reference sequence). This CDR3 has 15 amino acids. V was shortened by 1 base and J by 3 bases, with 13 bases between the two germline ends. As DNA, the CDR3 is TGTGCCAGCAGCTTAGGCCAGGGGCTGGTCTACGAGCAGTACTTC. Translation gives CASSLGQGLVYEQYF.

The chain carries TRBV6-5 and TRBJ2-7; tentative D call: TRBD1 (6 bases). Per the germline V gene, CDR1 is MNHEY and CDR2 is SVGAGI. CDR3 length: 14 amino acids. V was trimmed by 0 bases and J by 1 base, leaving 7 bases between them. CDR3 nucleotide sequence: TGTGCCAGCAGTTACTCGGGACAATCCTACGAGCAGTACTTC. It encodes CASSYSGQSYEQYF.

The chain carries TRBV12-2 and TRBJ1-1; TRBD1, the table's D call, was not compared with the DNA. TRBV12-2 is annotated as a pseudogene. The CDR3 contains 17 residues. In DNA form, the CDR3 reads TGTGCAAGTCGCTTAGGGGAGACAGGGGGCCCGTGTACTGAAGCTTTCTTT. Amino acid sequence: CASRLGETGGPCTEAFF.

The rearrangement uses TRBV30 and TRBJ1-1; D remains unclear. The ends were cut back, 5 bases at V and 3 bases at J, with 25 bases in the middle. The CDR3 is made up of 17 amino acids. The germline V gene has CDR1 GTSNPN and CDR2 SVGIG (reference sequence). CDR3 amino acids: CAWGPGRRPLWDTEAFF. The CDR3, as DNA: TGTGCCTGGGGGCCTGGGAGGCGCCCCTTATGGGACACTGAAGCTTTCTTT.

The V and J genes are TRBV6-1 and TRBJ1-1; D is unclear. Trimming stripped 6 bases from V and 1 base from J, with 15 bases between. CDR1 and CDR2 (germline): MNHNS, SASEGT. The CDR3 loop spans 15 amino acids. The DNA of the CDR3 is TGTGCCAGCAGCCCTGCGAGGTATGCGAACACTGAAGCTTTCTTT. Its protein product is CASSPARYANTEAFF.

The chain employs TRBV7-2 and TRBJ2-1; 10 nucleotides line up with TRBD1. CDR1 SGHTA and CDR2 FQGNSA come from the germline V gene. J was trimmed by 8 bases and V by 2 bases; bases with no gene match: 6. The CDR3 consists of 15 residues. The CDR3 DNA follows: TGTGCCAGCAGCTTAAGACAGGGGGCATCGGATGAGCAGTTCTTC. As protein: CASSLRQGASDEQFF.

The chain recombines TRBV5-1 with TRBJ1-2; D unresolved. V was clipped by 0 bases and J by 3 bases, with 12 bases between them. The CDR3 is 15 amino acids. Germline V gene sequence: CDR1 SGHRS, CDR2 YFSETQ. CDR3 nucleotides: TGCGCCAGCAGCTTGGAAGGGCGGGATGACTATGGCTACACCTTC. This sequence encodes CASSLEGRDDYGYTF. Full variable domain (rest looked up from reference TRBV5-1 and TRBJ1-2): KAGVTQTPRYLIKTRGQQVTLSCSPISGHRSVSWYQQTPGQGLQFLFEYFSETQRNKGNFPGRFSGRQFSNSRSEMNVSTLELGDSALYLCASSLEGRDDYGYTFGSGTRLTVV.

The CDR3 loop reads CASSQGDIRLSEQYF. The DNA of the CDR3 is TGCGCCAGCAGCCAAGGGGACATTAGGCTCAGCGAGCAGTACTTC. This chain connects TRBV4-1 to TRBJ2-7, with D possibly being TRBD1 (6 bases). The CDR3 is made up of 15 amino acids. V lost 1 base to trimming and J lost 6 bases, with 16 bases between them. Germline lookup yields CDR1 MGHRA and CDR2 YSYEKL.

J is TRBJ2-1 and V is TRBV27, with 8 bases matching TRBD1. Trimming at V came to 5 bases and at J to 7 bases, leaving 10 bases not matched to a gene. The CDR3 has 15 amino acids. Germline CDR1 is MNHEY and CDR2 is SMNVEV (reference sequence). The CDR3 nucleotides read TGTGCCAGCAGTCCTCGGACAGGGTTCGGGAATGAGCAGTTCTTC. Translated, it gives CASSPRTGFGNEQFF.